The rows below give T cell receptor beta chains drawn from one sample of a study of T cells in Graves' hyperthyroidism and ophthalmopathy. TCRdb re-analysed the multiplex PCR reads in MiXCR, keeping a single row per CDR3 protein. Among some 510,000 distinct CDR3 sequences, around 45% were seen once, and the ten largest hold nearly 8.5%. Sequenced sample: peripheral blood or thyroid tissue (not recorded which). The receptor source for this set is a woman aged 18-29 years with Graves' hyperthyroidism. CDR3s include the opening cysteine and the closing phenylalanine or tryptophan. The order of the fields is V gene, J gene, CDR3 protein.

V gene: TRBV5-1
J gene: TRBJ2-7
CDR3 protein: CASSLVPASGIIAYEQYF

V gene: TRBV20-1
J gene: TRBJ1-5
CDR3 protein: CSARAGQTASSQPQHF

V gene: TRBV24-1
J gene: TRBJ2-2
CDR3 protein: CATSDSQGRITGVGELFF

V gene: TRBV24-1
J gene: TRBJ2-5
CDR3 protein: CATSDTREIQETQYF

V gene: TRBV9
J gene: TRBJ1-4
CDR3 protein: CASSRSGGGEKLFF

V gene: TRBV15
J gene: TRBJ2-5
CDR3 protein: CATSRTAGETQYF

V gene: TRBV29-1
J gene: TRBJ1-3
CDR3 protein: CSVELRQVLCTIYF

V gene: TRBV20-1
J gene: TRBJ1-2
CDR3 protein: CSASSQGAGYTF

V gene: TRBV15
J gene: TRBJ2-3
CDR3 protein: CATSRDTRGTDTQYF

V gene: TRBV12-3/TRBV12-4
J gene: TRBJ1-5
CDR3 protein: CASSFGTGHQPQHF

V gene: TRBV20-1
J gene: TRBJ1-5
CDR3 protein: CSAQTGGSNQPQHF

V gene: TRBV15
J gene: TRBJ2-3
CDR3 protein: CATSRGGSGISDTQYF

V gene: TRBV10-3
J gene: TRBJ1-5
CDR3 protein: CAITEGTGDQPQHF

V gene: TRBV9
J gene: TRBJ2-7
CDR3 protein: CASSVGDRGYTYEQYF

V gene: TRBV2
J gene: TRBJ1-4
CDR3 protein: CASSDTGQGEKLFF

V gene: TRBV2
J gene: TRBJ1-1
CDR3 protein: CASTLGRVPEAFF

V gene: TRBV7-2
J gene: TRBJ1-1
CDR3 protein: CASSSTWNTEAFF

V gene: TRBV7-3
J gene: TRBJ2-7
CDR3 protein: CASDGTDFYEQYF

V gene: TRBV7-2
J gene: TRBJ2-7
CDR3 protein: CASSNSGQDYEQYF

V gene: TRBV29-1
J gene: TRBJ1-4
CDR3 protein: CSVEVMGANNEKLFF

V gene: TRBV7-9
J gene: TRBJ1-4
CDR3 protein: CASSPRPLGDGEKLFF

V gene: TRBV19
J gene: TRBJ1-3
CDR3 protein: CASSPTGTLTGNTIYF

V gene: TRBV25-1
J gene: TRBJ1-6
CDR3 protein: CASSQDRGGSPLHF

V gene: TRBV7-6
J gene: TRBJ2-5
CDR3 protein: CASSLNPPGESTQYF

V gene: TRBV14
J gene: TRBJ2-1
CDR3 protein: CASSPRDNEQFF

V gene: TRBV25-1
J gene: TRBJ1-2
CDR3 protein: CASSPGQEYGYTF

V gene: TRBV11-1
J gene: TRBJ1-1
CDR3 protein: CASSLPRTGEAFF

V gene: TRBV2
J gene: TRBJ1-5
CDR3 protein: CASTTIGGAGNQPQHF

V gene: TRBV7-8
J gene: TRBJ2-7
CDR3 protein: CASSIRLVSNEQYF

V gene: TRBV24-1
J gene: TRBJ2-7
CDR3 protein: CATSARSGPTYEQYF

V gene: TRBV10-3
J gene: TRBJ2-1
CDR3 protein: CAISERNEQFF

V gene: TRBV7-8
J gene: TRBJ1-4
CDR3 protein: CASSLTGEPGKLFF

V gene: TRBV6-6
J gene: TRBJ2-7
CDR3 protein: CASMDDRKGEQYF

V gene: TRBV25-1
J gene: TRBJ1-2
CDR3 protein: CASSARDLVGYTF

V gene: TRBV14
J gene: TRBJ2-5
CDR3 protein: CASSLSTSRSETQYF